This T cell receptor beta chain is drawn from a study of T cells in Graves' hyperthyroidism and ophthalmopathy. This clonotype has a count of ten or more. As yet, its antigen is unknown. Findings and limits, study-wide: In the blood, most expanded thyroid clonotypes above 0.001 appeared as well.

Hyperthyroidism had been newly diagnosed in patients aged 18 to 65, and its duration was under 2 months. Amplified TCR beta CDR3 regions derived from RNA transcripts. Carried out on the TCR CDR3, a first-round RT-PCR used the HTBI primer set. TCRdb re-called the multiplex PCR reads with MiXCR, one entry per CDR3 protein. In the table there are 370,000 or so distinct CDR3 sequences, around a sixth of which are singletons. The sequence was obtained from a woman aged 18-30 years with Graves' hyperthyroidism that later progressed to Graves' ophthalmopathy. The sequenced material came from blood.

The CDR3 DNA sequence: TGCAGTGCTAGAGATGGGGAGACCCTCTTCTACGAGCAGTACTTC. It translates to CSARDGETLFYEQYF. The chain is built from TRBV20-1 and TRBJ2-7; tentative D call: TRBD2 (5 bases). In germline, CDR1 is DFQATT, CDR2 SNEGSKA (reference sequence). The ends were cut back, 0 bases at V and 3 bases at J, with 15 bases in the middle. This CDR3 contains 15 residues.